A selection of T cell receptor beta chains follows, all from one sample in a study of CD8 T cells in ankylosing spondylitis. A single record per CDR3 protein comes from TCRdb applying MiXCR to the 5' RACE reads. This sample has around 770,000 distinct CDR3 sequences, with roughly 19% found just once. Sequenced input: blood, either unsorted or a sorted T cell fraction (not recorded which). The source is a male donor with ankylosing spondylitis. The CDR3 runs from the conserved cysteine through the conserved F or W. A D gene is named only where the DNA matches it firmly. Size tells how often a clone was seen (once, few, many) or the class of an expanded clone, and some rows leave it out.

d_call: TRBD2
j_call: TRBJ2-1
clone_size: many
v_call: TRBV12-3/TRBV12-4
cdr3_nt: TGTGCCAGCAGCCCGACTAGCGGGACTTACAATGAGCAGTTCTTC
cdr3_aa: CASSPTSGTYNEQFF

d_call: TRBD2
j_call: TRBJ2-1
clone_size: few
v_call: TRBV10-3
cdr3_nt: TGTGCCATCTCTTCTGGGACTAGCGGGAGCGATGAGCAGTTCTTC
cdr3_aa: CAISSGTSGSDEQFF

d_call: .
j_call: TRBJ2-7
clone_size: once
v_call: TRBV27
cdr3_nt: TGTGCCTCCCACGGGCTTACCTACGAGCAGTACTTC
cdr3_aa: CASHGLTYEQYF

d_call: .
j_call: TRBJ1-2
clone_size: many
v_call: TRBV4-2
cdr3_nt: TGTGCCAGCAGCCAAGTCCTGGATAACTATGGCTACACCTTC
cdr3_aa: CASSQVLDNYGYTF

d_call: .
j_call: TRBJ2-6
clone_size: .
v_call: TRBV5-1
cdr3_nt: TGCGCCAGCAGAATACAGGGTGCTGGGGCCAACGTCCTGACTTTC
cdr3_aa: CASRIQGAGANVLTF

d_call: TRBD2
j_call: TRBJ2-7
clone_size: many
v_call: TRBV4-1
cdr3_nt: TGTGCCAGCAGCCAAGCAGGGACTAGCGGATACGAGCAGTACTTC
cdr3_aa: CASSQAGTSGYEQYF

d_call: .
j_call: TRBJ2-3
clone_size: many
v_call: TRBV7-9
cdr3_nt: TGTGCCAGCAGCTTTAGCGCAGATACGCAGTATTTT
cdr3_aa: CASSFSADTQYF

d_call: TRBD1
j_call: TRBJ2-1
clone_size: few
v_call: TRBV24-1
cdr3_nt: TGTGCCACCAGTGATTGGACAGGGGGCGCCAGGAATGAGCAGTTCTTC
cdr3_aa: CATSDWTGGARNEQFF

d_call: .
j_call: TRBJ1-1
clone_size: few
v_call: TRBV28
cdr3_nt: TGTGCCAGCAGTTCTACGTTGGACACTGAAGCTTTCTTT
cdr3_aa: CASSSTLDTEAFF

d_call: .
j_call: TRBJ2-5
clone_size: few
v_call: TRBV4-1
cdr3_nt: TGCGCCAGCAGCCAAGGGGCCCCTGGTGGGACCCAGTACTTC
cdr3_aa: CASSQGAPGGTQYF

d_call: TRBD1
j_call: TRBJ2-1
clone_size: .
v_call: TRBV4-1
cdr3_nt: TGCGCCAGCAGCCAAGACCAGGGGGCCTACAATGAGCAGTTCTTC
cdr3_aa: CASSQDQGAYNEQFF

d_call: .
j_call: TRBJ1-3
clone_size: .
v_call: TRBV6-1
cdr3_nt: TGTGCCAGCAGTGAAGGGGACACCATATATTTT
cdr3_aa: CASSEGDTIYF

d_call: .
j_call: TRBJ2-1
clone_size: .
v_call: TRBV5-5
cdr3_nt: TGTGCCAGCAGCGATCCGAGGAGGGCGTACAATGAGCAGTTCTTC
cdr3_aa: CASSDPRRAYNEQFF

d_call: .
j_call: TRBJ2-1
clone_size: few
v_call: TRBV2
cdr3_nt: TGTGCCAGCGGAGCTACGGGGACCTACAATGAGCAGTTCTTC
cdr3_aa: CASGATGTYNEQFF

d_call: .
j_call: TRBJ2-1
clone_size: many
v_call: TRBV6-5
cdr3_nt: TGTGCCAGCAGTTACTCATCACGGGAGCCAAATGAGCAGTTCTTC
cdr3_aa: CASSYSSREPNEQFF

d_call: .
j_call: TRBJ2-1
clone_size: .
v_call: TRBV29-1
cdr3_nt: TGCAGCGTTGGTCGACTTAGCGGATACAATGAGCAGTTCTTC
cdr3_aa: CSVGRLSGYNEQFF

d_call: .
j_call: TRBJ2-5
clone_size: once
v_call: TRBV12-3/TRBV12-4
cdr3_nt: TGTGCCAGCAGTCCGGCCCGGGGTTTAAGGGAGACCCAGTACTTC
cdr3_aa: CASSPARGLRETQYF

d_call: TRBD2
j_call: TRBJ2-7
clone_size: few
v_call: TRBV5-1
cdr3_nt: TGCGCCAGCAGTAATATAGCGGGAGAGGGCGAGCAGTACTTC
cdr3_aa: CASSNIAGEGEQYF

d_call: TRBD2
j_call: TRBJ2-2
clone_size: few
v_call: TRBV5-1
cdr3_nt: TGCGCCAGCACAGTTAGGACTAGCGACACCGGGGAGCTGTTTTTT
cdr3_aa: CASTVRTSDTGELFF

d_call: .
j_call: TRBJ2-1
clone_size: .
v_call: TRBV29-1
cdr3_nt: TGCAGCGTTGTTTTGGTTAGGTCCTACAATGAGCAGTTCTTC
cdr3_aa: CSVVLVRSYNEQFF

d_call: TRBD1
j_call: TRBJ1-6
clone_size: few
v_call: TRBV5-1
cdr3_nt: TGCGCCAGCAGCTTTGAGACAGGGCGTAATTCACCCCTCCACTTT
cdr3_aa: CASSFETGRNSPLHF

d_call: TRBD1
j_call: TRBJ2-1
clone_size: few
v_call: TRBV12-3/TRBV12-4
cdr3_nt: TGTGCCAGCAGAAAACCGGGACAGGGCGGCGAGCAGTTCTTC
cdr3_aa: CASRKPGQGGEQFF

d_call: TRBD2
j_call: TRBJ2-5
clone_size: .
v_call: TRBV20-1
cdr3_nt: TGCAGTGCCCCCCGGCTAGCGGGGGCCTGGTACCAAGAGACCCAGTACTTC
cdr3_aa: CSAPRLAGAWYQETQYF

d_call: TRBD1
j_call: TRBJ1-5
clone_size: few
v_call: TRBV5-6
cdr3_nt: TGTGCCAGCAGCTTACGGACAGGGACTTTGCCCCAGCATTTT
cdr3_aa: CASSLRTGTLPQHF

d_call: .
j_call: TRBJ2-3
clone_size: few
v_call: TRBV15
cdr3_nt: TGTGCCACCTTTCCCCGGGACGGTGGTTCAGATACGCAGTATTTT
cdr3_aa: CATFPRDGGSDTQYF